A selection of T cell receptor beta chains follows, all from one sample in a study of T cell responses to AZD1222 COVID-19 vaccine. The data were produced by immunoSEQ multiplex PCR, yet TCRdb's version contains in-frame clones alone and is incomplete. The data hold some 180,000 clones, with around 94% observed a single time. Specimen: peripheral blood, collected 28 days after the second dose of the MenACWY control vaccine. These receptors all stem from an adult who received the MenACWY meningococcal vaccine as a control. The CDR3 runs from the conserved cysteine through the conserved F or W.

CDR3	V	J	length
CASSLITGARHEQYF	TRBV7-2	TRBJ2-7	15
CAISGPGQNEKLFF	TRBV10-3	TRBJ1-4	14
CASSQDTRFNEQFF	TRBV4-3	TRBJ2-1	14
CAIARGRNTEAFF	TRBV28	TRBJ1-1	13
CASSLATSGSFEQYF	TRBV4-2	TRBJ2-7	15
CAWRGQDNQPQHF	TRBV30	TRBJ1-5	13
CSVGRGERKSEQYF	TRBV29-1	TRBJ2-7	14
CASTPLASGRAPEQYF	TRBV28	TRBJ2-7	16
CASSFFGSYQPQHF	TRBV28	TRBJ1-5	14
CASSPPLGEQFF	TRBV3-1/TRBV3-2	TRBJ2-1	12
CASSVGTGEQYF	TRBV9	TRBJ2-7	12
CASSPRLQWSQYF	TRBV7-9	TRBJ2-3	13
CASSTEREYNEQFF	TRBV18	TRBJ2-1	14
CASSLGTGGRSEQYF	TRBV7-6	TRBJ2-7	15
CAISETGPNTGELFF	TRBV10-3	TRBJ2-2	15
CASSDRRGNTIYF	TRBV2	TRBJ1-3	13
CAISEGVITEAFF	TRBV10-3	TRBJ1-1	13
CASSQGEPPLWGYTF	TRBV4-2	TRBJ1-2	15
CASSESMAGGRLGSPLHF	TRBV10-2	TRBJ1-6	18
CASSLLGRRGNEKLFF	TRBV18	TRBJ1-4	16
CASSSTPPVTQPQHF	TRBV5-6	TRBJ1-5	15
CASSSSPGLAGVIQFF	TRBV7-2	TRBJ2-1	16
CASNPPSANYGYTF	TRBV28	TRBJ1-2	14
CASSLDVGGGYTF	TRBV7-9	TRBJ1-2	13
CASSTVGGTGYTF	TRBV6-5	TRBJ1-2	13
CASSEVGSSYEQYF	TRBV9	TRBJ2-7	14
CASRGTANTGELFF	TRBV10-1	TRBJ2-2	14
CASSPTDSHGYTF	TRBV18	TRBJ1-2	13
CASSFGTAYTGELFF	TRBV27	TRBJ2-2	15
CASSSRRVLQYNEQFF	TRBV7-2	TRBJ2-1	16
CASSEPGWEPEAFF	TRBV25-1	TRBJ1-1	14
CASSTGLAPGELFF	TRBV6-5	TRBJ2-2	14
CASSFPGTGGLNTEAFF	TRBV28	TRBJ1-1	17
CASSLSGASYNEQFF	TRBV7-2	TRBJ2-1	15
CASKPGKGNTEAFF	TRBV7-3	TRBJ1-1	14
CASSQENVWGQGDYEQYF	TRBV4-1	TRBJ2-7	18
CASSHGGSYEQYF	TRBV27	TRBJ2-7	13
CASSLGQGGEQYF	TRBV11-3	TRBJ2-7	13
CASSFLAGRAYNEQFF	TRBV11-2	TRBJ2-1	16
CASSYRGRDSNQPQHF	TRBV19	TRBJ1-5	16
CASSLADRGRGELFF	TRBV11-2	TRBJ2-2	15
CASSQDGNRLSNQPQHF	TRBV4-1	TRBJ1-5	17
CASSKGLRGGETEAFF	TRBV21-1	TRBJ1-1	16
CASSLDLAGANVLTF	TRBV5-6	TRBJ2-6	15
CASSAQGASYGYTF	TRBV9	TRBJ1-2	14
CASSLRGQGAYEQYF	TRBV5-1	TRBJ2-7	15
CASSLNRGNTGELFF	TRBV7-3	TRBJ2-2	15
CASSSSGRGGEQYF	TRBV6-2/TRBV6-3	TRBJ2-7	14
CASSRGLPSGANVLTF	TRBV6-2/TRBV6-3	TRBJ2-6	16
CASSRNGIEAEYNEQFF	TRBV2	TRBJ2-1	17
CASSYRGNGNQPQHF	TRBV6-5	TRBJ1-5	15
CASSAILRMNTEAFF	TRBV28	TRBJ1-1	15
CAWSVEGNQPQHF	TRBV30	TRBJ1-5	13
CSVGTGGDQPQHF	TRBV29-1	TRBJ1-5	13
CASSSRLAGGRDTQYF	TRBV11-1	TRBJ2-3	16